This TCR beta chain stems from a study of blood T cell repertoires in COVID-19. The germline V gene encodes CDR1 MDHEN and CDR2 SYDVKM. The CDR3 runs 13 residues. The V gene lost 2 bases and the J gene lost 8 bases, with 12 bases spanning the gap. Libraries were prepared by immunoSEQ multiplex PCR; TCRdb keeps only in-frame clonotypes and omits some of them. The sample has approximately 22,000 clones, about 91% seen once; the top ten hold about 3.4%. The sequence was collected from a woman aged 70-85 years with active COVID-19. The chain uses TRBV28 and TRBJ1-2; D unresolved. Sequencing used peripheral blood. The CDR3 sequence is CASSLSSGEGYTF. Written as DNA, the CDR3 is TGTGCCAGCAGTTTAAGTTCCGGTGAAGGCTACACCTTC.